This T cell receptor beta chain appears in the sequencing data of a study of identifying expanded T cells in peripheral blood. CDR1 is MNHEY, CDR2 SVGAGI, per germline. V was shortened by 2 bases and J by 7 bases, with 5 bases between the two germline ends. This CDR3 region has 11 residues. The data were produced by immunoSEQ multiplex PCR, yet TCRdb's version contains in-frame clones alone and is incomplete. The table records 95,000 to 100,000 clones, approximately 88% of them present only once. This chain connects TRBV6-5 to TRBJ1-1, with a tentative D call TRBD1 (5 bases). This receptor was taken from a person aged 18 to 75 in good health. Sequenced input: blood. The CDR3 region is CASSYGGEAFF. The CDR3 nucleotides read TGTGCCAGCAGTTACGGGGGTGAAGCTTTCTTT.